This TCR beta chain stems from a study of blood T cells in healthy people across ages. Peripheral blood from each donor was collected in a volume of approximately 9.2 milliliters. CDR3 length equals 12 residues. Germline V gene data show CDR1 as SGDLS and CDR2 as YYNGEE. V was clipped by 5 bases and J by 5 bases, with 9 bases between them. Using a J-beta primer mix together with a sample-barcoded 5' primer, a second PCR was run for roughly 6 to 12 cycles. TCRdb reprocessed the 5' RACE reads with MiXCR, giving one entry per CDR3 protein. The profile covers fewer than 700,000 distinct CDR3 sequences, with 40% to 45% appearing a single time and about 32% taken by the ten largest.

The receptor was derived from a man older than 75 in good health. Sequenced input: blood. V usage is TRBV9 and J usage is TRBJ2-3; D remains unclear. CDR3 nucleotide sequence: TGTGCCAGCAGTGCTCGGTTAGATACGCAGTATTTT. Its protein product is CASSARLDTQYF.